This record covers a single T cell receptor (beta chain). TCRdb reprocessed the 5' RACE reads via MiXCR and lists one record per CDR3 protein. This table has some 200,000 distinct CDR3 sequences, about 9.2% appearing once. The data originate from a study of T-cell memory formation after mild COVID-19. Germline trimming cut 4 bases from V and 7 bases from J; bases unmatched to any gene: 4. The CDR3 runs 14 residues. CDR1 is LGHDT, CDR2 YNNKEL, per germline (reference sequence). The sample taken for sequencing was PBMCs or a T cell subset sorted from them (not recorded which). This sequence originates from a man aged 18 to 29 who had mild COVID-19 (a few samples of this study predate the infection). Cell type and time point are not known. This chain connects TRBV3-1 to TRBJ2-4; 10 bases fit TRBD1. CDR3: CASSRDRGSNIQYF. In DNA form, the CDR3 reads TGTGCCAGCAGCCGGGACAGGGGATCGAACATTCAGTACTTC.